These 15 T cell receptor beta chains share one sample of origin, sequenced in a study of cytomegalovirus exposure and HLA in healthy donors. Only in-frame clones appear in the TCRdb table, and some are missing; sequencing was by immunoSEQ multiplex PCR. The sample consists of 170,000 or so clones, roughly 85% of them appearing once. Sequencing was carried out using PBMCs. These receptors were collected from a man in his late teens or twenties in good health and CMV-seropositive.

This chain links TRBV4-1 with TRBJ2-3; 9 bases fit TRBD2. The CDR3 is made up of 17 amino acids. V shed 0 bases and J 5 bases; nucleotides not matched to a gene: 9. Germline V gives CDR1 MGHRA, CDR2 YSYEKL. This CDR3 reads CASSQDPGGGAGDTQYF. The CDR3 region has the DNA TGCGCCAGCAGCCAAGACCCGGGCGGGGGGGCGGGAGATACGCAGTATTTT.

CDR3: CASSFALSYEQYF. CDR3 nucleotides: TGTGCCAGCAGCTTTGCACTGTCCTACGAGCAGTACTTC. The chain carries TRBV11-2 and TRBJ2-7; D is undetermined. The germline gives CDR1 SGHAT, CDR2 FQNNGV. V lost 3 bases, J lost 1 base, and 7 bases lay in between. The CDR3 spans 13 residues. The variable domain in full, with the rest retrieved from reference TRBV11-2 and TRBJ2-7, is EAGVAQSPRYKIIEKRQSVAFWCNPISGHATLYWYQQILGQGPKLLIQFQNNGVVDDSQLPKDRFSAERLKGVDSTLKIQPAKLEDSAVYLCASSFALSYEQYFGPGTRLTVT.

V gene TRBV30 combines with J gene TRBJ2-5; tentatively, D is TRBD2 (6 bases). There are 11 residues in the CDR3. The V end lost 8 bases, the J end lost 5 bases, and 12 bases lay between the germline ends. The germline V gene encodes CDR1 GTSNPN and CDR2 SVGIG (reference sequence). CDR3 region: CARGTGETQYF. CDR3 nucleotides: TGTGCCCGCGGGACGGGCGAGACCCAGTACTTC.

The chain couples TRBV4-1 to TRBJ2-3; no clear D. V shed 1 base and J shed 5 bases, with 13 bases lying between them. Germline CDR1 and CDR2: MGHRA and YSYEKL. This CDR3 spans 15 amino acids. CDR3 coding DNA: TGCGCCAGCAGCCAAGTCGTCCGACTTGGAGATACGCAGTATTTT. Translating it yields CASSQVVRLGDTQYF.

The CDR3 loop reads CASSSILAGDQETQYF. DNA for the CDR3: TGCGCCAGCAGTAGTATACTAGCGGGGGATCAAGAGACCCAGTACTTC. This chain joins TRBV10-2 and TRBJ2-5, with 11 bases fitting TRBD2. The junction had 7 bases not matched to a gene; V was cut back by 5 bases and J by 2 bases. The CDR3 contains 16 residues. CDR1 is WSHSY and CDR2 is SAAADI in the germline V gene.

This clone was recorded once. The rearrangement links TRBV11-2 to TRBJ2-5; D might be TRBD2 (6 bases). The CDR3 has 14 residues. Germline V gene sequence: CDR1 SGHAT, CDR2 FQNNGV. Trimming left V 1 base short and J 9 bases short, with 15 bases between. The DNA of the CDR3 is TGTGCCAGCAGCTTAGTGGTCGGACCGGGAGCCCAGTACTTC. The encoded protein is CASSLVVGPGAQYF.

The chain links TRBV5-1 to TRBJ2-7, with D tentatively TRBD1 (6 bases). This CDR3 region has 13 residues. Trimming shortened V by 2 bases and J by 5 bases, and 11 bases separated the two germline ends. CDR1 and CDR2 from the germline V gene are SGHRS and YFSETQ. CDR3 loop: CASSFTGNHEQYF. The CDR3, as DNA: TGCGCCAGCAGCTTTACAGGGAACCACGAGCAGTACTTC. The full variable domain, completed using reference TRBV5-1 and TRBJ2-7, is KAGVTQTPRYLIKTRGQQVTLSCSPISGHRSVSWYQQTPGQGLQFLFEYFSETQRNKGNFPGRFSGRQFSNSRSEMNVSTLELGDSALYLCASSFTGNHEQYFGPGTRLTVT.

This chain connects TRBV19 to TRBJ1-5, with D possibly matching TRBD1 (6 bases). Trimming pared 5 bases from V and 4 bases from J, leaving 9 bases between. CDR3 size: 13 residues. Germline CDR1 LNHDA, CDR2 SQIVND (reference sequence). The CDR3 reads CASSADRNQPQHF. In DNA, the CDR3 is TGTGCCAGTAGTGCTGACAGGAATCAGCCCCAGCATTTT.

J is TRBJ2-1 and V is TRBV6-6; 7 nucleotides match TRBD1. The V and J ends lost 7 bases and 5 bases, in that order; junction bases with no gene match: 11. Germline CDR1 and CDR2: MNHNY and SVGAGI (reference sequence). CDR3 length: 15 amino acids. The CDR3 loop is CASIPFQGVDNEQFF. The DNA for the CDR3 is TGTGCCAGCATCCCTTTCCAGGGGGTGGACAATGAGCAGTTCTTC.

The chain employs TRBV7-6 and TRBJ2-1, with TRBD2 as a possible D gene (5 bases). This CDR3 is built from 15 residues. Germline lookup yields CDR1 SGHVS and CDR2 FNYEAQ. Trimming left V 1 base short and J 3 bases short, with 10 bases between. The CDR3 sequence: CASSLELDDYNEQFF. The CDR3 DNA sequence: TGTGCCAGCAGCTTAGAACTAGACGACTACAATGAGCAGTTCTTC.

CDR3 protein: CASSYTSESYEQYF. In nucleotides, the CDR3 is TGTGCCAGCAGTTACACTAGCGAGAGCTACGAGCAGTACTTC. This chain uses TRBV6-5 with TRBJ2-7, with 7 bases that match TRBD2. Germline CDR1 and CDR2: MNHEY and SVGAGI. J gave up 3 bases and V 2 bases, and 4 bases lay outside the gene matches. This CDR3 is 14 amino acids long.

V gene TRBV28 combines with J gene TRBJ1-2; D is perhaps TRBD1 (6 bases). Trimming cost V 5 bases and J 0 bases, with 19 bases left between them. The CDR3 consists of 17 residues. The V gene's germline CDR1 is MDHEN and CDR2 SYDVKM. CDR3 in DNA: TGTGCCAGCAGTCCCCTCCAGGGGATTGGGGCTAACTATGGCTACACCTTC. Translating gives CASSPLQGIGANYGYTF.

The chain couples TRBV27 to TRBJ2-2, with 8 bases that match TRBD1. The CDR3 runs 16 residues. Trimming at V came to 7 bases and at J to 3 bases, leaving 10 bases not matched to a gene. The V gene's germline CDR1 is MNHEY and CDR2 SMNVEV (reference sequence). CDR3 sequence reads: CASNSRQGHYTGELFF. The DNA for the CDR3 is TGTGCCAGCAATTCTAGACAGGGGCACTACACCGGGGAGCTGTTTTTT.

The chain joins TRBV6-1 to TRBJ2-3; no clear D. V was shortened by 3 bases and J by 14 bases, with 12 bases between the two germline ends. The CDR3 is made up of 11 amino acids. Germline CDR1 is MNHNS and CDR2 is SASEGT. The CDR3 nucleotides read TGTGCCAGCAGTGAGATAGAGGCACGGTATTTT. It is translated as CASSEIEARYF.

CDR3 sequence reads: CASRISGQGVVGYTF. The CDR3 DNA is TGTGCCAGCAGAATCTCGGGACAGGGGGTGGTTGGCTACACCTTC. V usage is TRBV6-1 and J usage is TRBJ1-2; 11 positions agree with TRBD1. The CDR3 has 15 residues. CDR1 MNHNS and CDR2 SASEGT come from the germline V gene. V lost 6 bases, J lost 7 bases, and 10 bases stayed unmatched.